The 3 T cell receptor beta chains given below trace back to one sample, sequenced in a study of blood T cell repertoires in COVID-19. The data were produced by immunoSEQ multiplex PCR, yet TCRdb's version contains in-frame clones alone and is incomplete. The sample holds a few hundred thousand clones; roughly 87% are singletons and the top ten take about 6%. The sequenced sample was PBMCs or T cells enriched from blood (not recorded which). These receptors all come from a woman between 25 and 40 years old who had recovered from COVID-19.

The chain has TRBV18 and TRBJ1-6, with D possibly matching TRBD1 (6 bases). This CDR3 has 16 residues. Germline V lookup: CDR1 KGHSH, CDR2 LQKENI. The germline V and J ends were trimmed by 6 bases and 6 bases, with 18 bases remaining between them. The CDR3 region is CASSPLRDTTNSPLHF. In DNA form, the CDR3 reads TGTGCCAGCTCGCCTCTCCGGGACACCACTAATTCACCCCTCCACTTT.

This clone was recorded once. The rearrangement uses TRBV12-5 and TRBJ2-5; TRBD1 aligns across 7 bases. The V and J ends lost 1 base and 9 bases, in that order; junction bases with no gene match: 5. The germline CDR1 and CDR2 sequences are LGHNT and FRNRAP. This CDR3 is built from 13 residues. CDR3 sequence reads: CASGLEPDRAQYF. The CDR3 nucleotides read TGTGCTAGTGGTTTGGAGCCCGACAGGGCCCAGTACTTC.

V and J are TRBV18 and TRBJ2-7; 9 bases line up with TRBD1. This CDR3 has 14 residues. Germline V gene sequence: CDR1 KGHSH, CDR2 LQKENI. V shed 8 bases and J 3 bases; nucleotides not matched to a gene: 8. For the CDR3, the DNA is TGTGCCAGCCTGAAGCCGGGACAGGGCTACGAGCAGTACTTC. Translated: CASLKPGQGYEQYF.